This is a list of T cell receptor beta chains from one sample in a study of CD8 T cells in Susac syndrome. Via MiXCR, TCRdb re-called the immunoSEQ multiplex PCR reads, giving one row per CDR3 protein. Among about 130,000 distinct CDR3 sequences listed, around 95% were seen once. Sequenced sample: CD4+ T cells from PBMCs. The receptor set was obtained from a human donor in good health. Each CDR3 is given with its conserved first and last residue. Each record gives: J gene, clone size, D gene, V gene, CDR3 DNA, CDR3 protein. A D gene is named only where the DNA matches it firmly. Where a row states a size, it is once, few, many or the class of an expanded clone; other rows omit it.

>TRBJ2-7|once|-|TRBV6-5
TGTGCCAGCAGTAGTACGGCAGGGACCTACGAGCAGTACTTC
CASSSTAGTYEQYF
>TRBJ1-2|-|-|TRBV27
TGTGCCAGCAGTTTAGGGGGGCTTCCCTATGGCTACACCTTC
CASSLGGLPYGYTF
>TRBJ1-4|-|-|TRBV18
TGTGCCAGCTCACCATCGACAGCGGCAACTAATGAAAAACTGTTTTTT
CASSPSTAATNEKLFF
>TRBJ2-2|-|-|TRBV6-4
TGTGCCAGCAGTACCGTCTGGCCGAACACCGGGGAGCTGTTTTTT
CASSTVWPNTGELFF
>TRBJ2-5|-|TRBD2|TRBV20-1
TGCAGTGCTAGAGGCGGCGGGGGGGCACAAGAGACCCAGTACTTC
CSARGGGGAQETQYF
>TRBJ2-1|-|TRBD1|TRBV24-1
TGTGCCACCAGTGATTCAACCACAGGGGCGCGCCATGAGCAGTTCTTC
CATSDSTTGARHEQFF
>TRBJ2-3|-|-|TRBV7-9
TGTGCCAGCAGCTACGGGAGTCTGGAGACAGATACGCAGTATTTT
CASSYGSLETDTQYF
>TRBJ2-6|-|-|TRBV5-1
TGCGCCAGCAGCTTCGGACCTCGACGGGGCTCTGGGGCCAACGTCCTGACTTTC
CASSFGPRRGSGANVLTF
>TRBJ2-1|once|-|TRBV5-4
TGTGCCAGCAGCTTGGACGCGACCGTGCTTGGTGAGCAGTTCTTC
CASSLDATVLGEQFF
>TRBJ1-2|-|TRBD1|TRBV20-1
TGCAGTGCTAGTCTCTCAGGGGGCTATGGCTACACCTTC
CSASLSGGYGYTF
>TRBJ2-1|-|-|TRBV5-1
TGCGCCAGCAGCTCCGGATTGGCAGGGGGGGATAGAAATGAGCAGTTCTTC
CASSSGLAGGDRNEQFF
>TRBJ2-4|-|-|TRBV7-8
TGTGCCAGCAGCCTCGACCGCGTAGCCAAAAACATTCAGTACTTC
CASSLDRVAKNIQYF
>TRBJ1-1|-|TRBD1|TRBV28
TGTGCCAGCGGATTAGGGGGCAGGAACACTGAAGCTTTCTTT
CASGLGGRNTEAFF
>TRBJ1-2|-|TRBD1|TRBV5-1
TGCGCCAGCAGCTTGGAGCAGGGGGCCAAATATGGCTACACCTTC
CASSLEQGAKYGYTF
>TRBJ2-7|-|-|TRBV3-1
TGTGCCAGCAGCCCCCGGGGAATGGGGCACGAGCAGTACTTC
CASSPRGMGHEQYF
>TRBJ2-7|few|TRBD2|TRBV29-1
TGCAGCGCCCGGGGAGGGTTAGACATGGGCGGCGACGAGCAGTACTTC
CSARGGLDMGGDEQYF
>TRBJ1-4|-|TRBD1|TRBV12-3/TRBV12-4
TGTGCCAGCAGTTTCCGACAGGGCGGTGAAAAACTGTTTTTT
CASSFRQGGEKLFF
>TRBJ2-6|-|TRBD1|TRBV7-8
TGTGCCAGCAGCTCCAGACGACAGGGGGCGAGAATGGACAACGTCCTGACTTTC
CASSSRRQGARMDNVLTF
>TRBJ2-3|-|-|TRBV24-1
TGTGCCACCAGTGATAACAGTCTACGCACAGATACGCAGTATTTT
CATSDNSLRTDTQYF
>TRBJ2-1|-|-|TRBV29-1
TGCAGCGTTGAAGGGGCCGGCAGGGGCAATGAGCAGTTCTTC
CSVEGAGRGNEQFF
>TRBJ1-1|-|-|TRBV5-1
TGCGCCAGCAGCGCGGGCGCGGGGCTTAGGACTGAAGCTTTCTTT
CASSAGAGLRTEAFF
>TRBJ2-2|once|-|TRBV15
TGTGCCACCAGCGAGCAACCCGCGAGTAGCACCGGGGAGCTGTTTTTT
CATSEQPASSTGELFF
>TRBJ1-1|-|TRBD1|TRBV11-2
TGTGCCAGCAGCCCGCGGGACAGTATAACTGAAGCTTTCTTT
CASSPRDSITEAFF
>TRBJ1-4|-|-|TRBV19
TGTGCCAGTAGTCTAAGGGGAAAAGCTAATGAAAAACTGTTTTTT
CASSLRGKANEKLFF
>TRBJ1-5|-|TRBD1|TRBV12-3/TRBV12-4
TGTGCCAGCAGTCCGTCGGGACAGGGGACTCAGCCCCAGCATTTT
CASSPSGQGTQPQHF
>TRBJ2-7|-|-|TRBV5-4
TGTGCCACCGAGCGGCAGACCTCCTACGAGCAGTACTTC
CATERQTSYEQYF
>TRBJ2-7|-|TRBD2|TRBV10-3
TGTGCCATCACTTCTAGCGGCAACACCTACGAGCAGTACTTC
CAITSSGNTYEQYF
>TRBJ2-7|-|-|TRBV14
TGTGCCAGCAGCCAAGATCGGGCTGAAAAGCCTAGGGAGCAGTACTTC
CASSQDRAEKPREQYF
>TRBJ1-5|-|TRBD1|TRBV6-5
TGTGCCAGCAGTTATCGATGGGACAGGGACGGCCAGCCCCAGCATTTT
CASSYRWDRDGQPQHF
>TRBJ1-5|-|-|TRBV2
TGTGCCAGCAGTGACTCCGGGGGTGATCAGCCCCAGCATTTT
CASSDSGGDQPQHF
>TRBJ1-2|-|TRBD1|TRBV27
TGTGCCAGCAGTTTTGGGACAGGGCCCTATGGCTACACCTTC
CASSFGTGPYGYTF
>TRBJ2-7|few|-|TRBV30
TGTGCCTGGAGTGTACTTGGGGAACGGGAGCAGTACTTC
CAWSVLGEREQYF
>TRBJ2-7|-|TRBD2|TRBV20-1
TGCAGTGCTAGTTTTTCTAGCGGGAGCCACTACGAGCAGTACTTC
CSASFSSGSHYEQYF
>TRBJ2-5|once|TRBD1|TRBV29-1
TGCAGCGTTGAAACAGGGGGTGATGAGACCCAGTACTTC
CSVETGGDETQYF
>TRBJ2-5|-|-|TRBV7-9
TGTGCCAGCAGCTTAGCGGGGCCACCAGGGGAGACCCAGTACTTC
CASSLAGPPGETQYF
>TRBJ2-1|-|TRBD2|TRBV20-1
TGCAGTGCTAGAGATCAGGCTAGCGGTCCTTCCTACAATGAGCAGTTCTTC
CSARDQASGPSYNEQFF
>TRBJ1-5|-|-|TRBV11-2
TGTGCCAGCAGTCCCGGCGGTTATTATCAGCCCCAGCATTTT
CASSPGGYYQPQHF
>TRBJ1-1|once|TRBD1|TRBV14
TGTGCCAGCAGCCCATGGACAGGGACGAACACTGAAGCTTTCTTT
CASSPWTGTNTEAFF
>TRBJ1-1|-|TRBD1|TRBV19
TGTGCCAGTAGTATGAAACAGGGGGCGGGTGAAGCTTTCTTT
CASSMKQGAGEAFF
>TRBJ2-1|-|TRBD2|TRBV7-2
TGTGCCAGCAGCTTTTCTAGCGGGACGGATGAGCAGTTCTTC
CASSFSSGTDEQFF